The subject of this entry is one TCR beta chain. The sample comes from a study of T-cell reconstitution after alpha-beta-depleted transplantation in children. A library of TCRbeta sequences, prepared with unique molecular identifiers, was generated. TCRdb re-called the PCR reads with MiXCR, one entry per CDR3 protein. This table has over 300,000 distinct CDR3 sequences, approximately 10% appearing once. V lost 4 bases and J 7 bases, leaving 14 bases between the germline ends. In germline, CDR1 is MGHRA, CDR2 YSYEKL. The CDR3 spans 13 residues. The chain joins TRBV4-1 to TRBJ2-7; no firm D call. The material sequenced was PBMCs from the stem cell graft donor, taken from the stem cell graft. The TCR comes from a human donor who donated a stem cell graft to a child with acute lymphoblastic leukemia. For the CDR3, the DNA is TGCGCCAGCAGCCCCCTCGGACGAGGAGAGCAGTACTTC. Its translation: CASSPLGRGEQYF.